The 9 T cell receptor beta chains given below trace back to one sample, sequenced in a study of T cell responses to AZD1222 COVID-19 vaccine. Clones were read by immunoSEQ multiplex PCR, and TCRdb kept only the in-frame ones, dropping some. The sample lists approximately 75,000 clones, about nine tenths occurring once. Sequences were derived from peripheral blood, sampled 28 days after the second AZD1222 dose. These receptors originate from an adult who received the AZD1222 COVID-19 vaccine.

The V call is TRBV3-1 (or the pseudogene TRBV3-2), the J call TRBJ2-7; 8 bases line up with TRBD2. The CDR3 consists of 15 residues. Per the germline V gene, CDR1 is LGHDT and CDR2 is YNNKEL (reference sequence). V lost 1 base and J lost 4; bases outside the gene matches: 6. CDR3 DNA: TGTGCCAGCAGCCAAGGGGTAGCGGGGAATTACGAGCAGTACTTC. This gives the protein CASSQGVAGNYEQYF.

The chain carries TRBV7-3 and TRBJ2-1, with 10 positions matching TRBD1. The CDR3 extends over 16 amino acids. CDR1 and CDR2 (germline): SGHTA, FQGTGA. After removal of 3 bases from V and 2 bases from J, the junction contained 4 bases not matched to a gene. CDR3 coding DNA: TGTGCCAGCAGCTTTTCCGGGACAGGGGCCTACAATGAGCAGTTCTTC. Amino acid sequence: CASSFSGTGAYNEQFF.

This rearrangement joins TRBV28 to TRBJ2-3, with TRBD1 identical over 7 bases. This CDR3 has 17 residues. J gave up 1 base and V 4 bases, and 11 bases lay outside the gene matches. Germline V gives CDR1 MDHEN, CDR2 SYDVKM. The CDR3 sequence: CASSSYSQGRGTDTQYF. The CDR3 DNA follows: TGTGCCAGCAGTTCCTACTCACAGGGGAGAGGCACAGATACGCAGTATTTT.

The chain is built from TRBV5-1 and TRBJ1-1, with D hard to call. The CDR3 is 14 amino acids. Trimming removed 2 bases from V and 2 bases from J, with 10 bases in between. Germline CDR1 is SGHRS and CDR2 is YFSETQ. CDR3 sequence reads: CASSFNGVNTEAFF. In DNA form, the CDR3 reads TGCGCCAGCAGCTTCAACGGGGTTAACACTGAAGCTTTCTTT.

V is TRBV5-1 and J is TRBJ2-7; a weak D match, TRBD1 (6 bases). Germline CDR1 reads SGHRS; CDR2 reads YFSETQ. V lost 0 bases and J 7 bases, leaving 23 bases between the germline ends. The CDR3 covers 17 residues. The DNA of the CDR3 is TGCGCCAGCAGCTTGGGGATAACAGGGTATATGATCTGGGAGCAGTACTTC. This encodes CASSLGITGYMIWEQYF.

The chain is built from TRBV7-6 and TRBJ2-5; no clear D gene. V was pared by 1 base and J by 2 bases, with 11 bases between. CDR1 is SGHVS and CDR2 is FNYEAQ in the germline V gene. This CDR3 is built from 15 residues. CDR3 sequence reads: CASSLGATVQETQYF. In DNA form, the CDR3 reads TGTGCCAGCAGCTTAGGGGCGACGGTTCAAGAGACCCAGTACTTC.

This chain uses TRBV5-4 with TRBJ2-6; D not certain. V gave up 2 bases and J gave up 2 bases, with 8 bases separating them. This CDR3 spans 15 amino acids. The germline V gene has CDR1 SGHNT and CDR2 YYREEE (reference sequence). CDR3 nucleotides: TGTGCCAGCAGCTTCTGGCAGGCTGGGGCCAACGTCCTGACTTTC. Its translation is CASSFWQAGANVLTF.

J is TRBJ1-1 and V is TRBV14; no clear D gene. Trimming cost V 5 bases and J 4 bases, with 5 bases left between them. CDR3 size: 11 residues. Germline CDR1 is SGHDN and CDR2 is FVKESK. CDR3 sequence: CASSKATEAFF. The CDR3 DNA sequence: TGTGCCAGCAGCAAGGCCACTGAAGCTTTCTTT.

The chain's CDR3 is CASSFTGGSDGYTF. As DNA, the CDR3 is TGTGCCAGCAGTTTCACAGGGGGATCGGATGGCTACACCTTC. V and J are TRBV27 and TRBJ1-2, with 8 positions matching TRBD1. V lost 3 bases and J lost 6; bases outside the gene matches: 6. Germline V gene sequence: CDR1 MNHEY, CDR2 SMNVEV (reference sequence). This CDR3 has 14 residues.